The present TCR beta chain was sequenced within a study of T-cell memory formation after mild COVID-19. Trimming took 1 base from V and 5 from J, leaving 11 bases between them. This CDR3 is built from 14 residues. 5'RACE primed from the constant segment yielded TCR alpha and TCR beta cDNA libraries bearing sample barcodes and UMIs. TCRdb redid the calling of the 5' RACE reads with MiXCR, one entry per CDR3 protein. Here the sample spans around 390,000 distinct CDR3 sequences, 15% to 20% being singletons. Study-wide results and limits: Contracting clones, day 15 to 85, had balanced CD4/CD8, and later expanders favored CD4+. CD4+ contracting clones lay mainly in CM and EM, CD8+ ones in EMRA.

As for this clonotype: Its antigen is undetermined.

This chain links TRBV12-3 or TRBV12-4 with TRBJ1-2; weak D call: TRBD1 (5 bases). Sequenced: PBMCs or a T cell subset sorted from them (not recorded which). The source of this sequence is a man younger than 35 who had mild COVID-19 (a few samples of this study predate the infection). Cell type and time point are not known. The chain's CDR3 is CASSLGAGWYGYTF. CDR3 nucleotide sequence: TGTGCCAGCAGTTTAGGTGCAGGGTGGTATGGCTACACCTTC.